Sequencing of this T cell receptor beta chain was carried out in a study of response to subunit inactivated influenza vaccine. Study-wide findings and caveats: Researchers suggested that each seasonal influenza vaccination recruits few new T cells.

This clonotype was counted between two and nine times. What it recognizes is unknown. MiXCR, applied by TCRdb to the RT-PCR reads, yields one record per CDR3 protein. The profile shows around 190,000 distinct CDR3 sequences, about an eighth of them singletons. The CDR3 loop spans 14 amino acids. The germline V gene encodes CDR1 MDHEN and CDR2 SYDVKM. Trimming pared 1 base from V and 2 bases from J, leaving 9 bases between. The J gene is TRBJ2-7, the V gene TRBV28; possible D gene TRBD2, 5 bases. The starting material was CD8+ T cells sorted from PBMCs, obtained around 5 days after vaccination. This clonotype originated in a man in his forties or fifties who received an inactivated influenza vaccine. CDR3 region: CASSLLGGAYEQYF. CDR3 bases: TGTGCCAGCAGTTTATTAGGAGGTGCCTACGAGCAGTACTTC.